One and the same sample provided the 12 T cell receptor beta chains below, sequenced in a study of blood T cell repertoires in COVID-19. The protocol was immunoSEQ multiplex PCR, while the TCRdb copy is restricted to in-frame clones and leaves out a portion. The repertoire holds some 110,000 clones, approximately 80% seen once, with around 4.8% in the top ten. Sequenced material: peripheral blood. These receptors originate from a man between 60 and 75 years old with acute or convalescent COVID-19.

V is TRBV19 and J is TRBJ1-1; TRBD1 is a possible D gene (5 bases). The germline CDR1 and CDR2 sequences are LNHDA and SQIVND (reference sequence). The CDR3 has 14 amino acids. V lost 2 bases and J 3 bases, leaving 10 bases between the germline ends. The CDR3 is CASSIFNRYTEAFF. CDR3 DNA sequence: TGTGCCAGTAGTATATTCAACAGGTACACTGAAGCTTTCTTT.

The chain couples TRBV19 to TRBJ2-6; the match to TRBD1 covers 7 bases. Germline loops: CDR1 LNHDA, CDR2 SQIVND (reference sequence). The CDR3 is 15 amino acids. The trim removed 4 bases at V and 4 bases at J, leaving 4 bases unmatched. The CDR3 is CASSKGAPGANVLTF. The CDR3 DNA follows: TGTGCCAGTAGTAAGGGGGCTCCAGGGGCCAACGTCCTGACTTTC.

V is TRBV27 and J is TRBJ1-3; TRBD1 matches 7 bases. After removal of 5 bases from V and 4 bases from J, the junction contained 5 bases not matched to a gene. The CDR3 loop spans 14 amino acids. The V gene's germline CDR1 is MNHEY and CDR2 SMNVEV (reference sequence). As DNA, the CDR3 is TGTGCCAGCAGTCCTCAGGACAGGGGAAACACCATATATTTT. This gives the protein CASSPQDRGNTIYF.

This chain uses TRBV10-2 with TRBJ1-4; possible D gene TRBD1, 6 bases. CDR3 size: 15 residues. V lost 3 bases and J 4 bases, leaving 12 bases between the germline ends. In germline, CDR1 is WSHSY, CDR2 SAAADI. CDR3 in amino acids: CASSDAQGSNEKLFF. DNA of the CDR3: TGCGCCAGCAGTGACGCACAGGGTAGTAATGAAAAACTGTTTTTT.

The chain combines TRBV4-2 with TRBJ2-1; TRBD1 aligns across 7 bases. CDR1 and CDR2 (germline): LGHNA, YNFKEQ. With 0 bases clipped from V and 8 bases from J, the junction kept 1 base outside the gene matches. The CDR3 is 13 residues long. The CDR3 DNA sequence: TGTGCCAGCAGCCAAGACCAGGGGGATGAGCAGTTCTTC. It encodes CASSQDQGDEQFF.

The rearrangement joins TRBV3-1 (or the pseudogene TRBV3-2) to TRBJ1-1; D may be TRBD1 (5 bases). The CDR3 runs to 14 residues. The V gene's germline CDR1 is LGHDT and CDR2 YNNKEL (reference sequence). The V end was cut by 2 bases, the J end by 2 bases, with 9 bases between. The CDR3 spells CASSQKGPNTEAFF. The CDR3 nucleotides are TGTGCCAGCAGCCAAAAGGGGCCCAACACTGAAGCTTTCTTT.

This chain links TRBV13 with TRBJ1-2; 10 bases agree with TRBD1. J gave up 8 bases and V 0 bases, and 6 bases lay outside the gene matches. CDR3 length equals 15 residues. Germline V gives CDR1 PRHDT, CDR2 FYEKMQ (reference sequence). The CDR3, as DNA: TGTGCCAGCAGCTTAGGTTCCGGGACAGGGGACGGCTACACCTTC. Protein product: CASSLGSGTGDGYTF.

This sequence joins TRBV5-1 and TRBJ2-2, with 8 bases identical to TRBD1. The CDR3 covers 15 residues. The V segment lost 4 bases and the J segment 0 bases; nucleotides outside the gene matches: 2. Germline CDR1 reads SGHRS; CDR2 reads YFSETQ. The CDR3, as DNA: TGCGCCAGCAGCCAGGGGGCGACGAACACCGGGGAGCTGTTTTTT. Protein sequence: CASSQGATNTGELFF.

The chain employs TRBV10-3 and TRBJ2-7; perhaps TRBD1 as D (5 bases). Germline V gene data show CDR1 as ENHRY and CDR2 as SYGVKD. V gave up 3 bases and J gave up 0 bases, with 12 bases separating them. The CDR3 runs 15 residues. CDR3 amino acids: CAISDRGGISYEQYF. CDR3 bases: TGTGCCATCAGTGATAGGGGTGGGATCTCCTACGAGCAGTACTTC.

This clone was detected a few times. V is TRBV27 and J is TRBJ1-5; 8 bases match TRBD1. The length of the CDR3 is 21 residues. Losses at the gene ends were 8 bases for V and 0 bases for J; bases not matched to a gene: 24. Germline assignment: CDR1 MNHEY and CDR2 SMNVEV (reference sequence). For the CDR3, the DNA is TGTGCCAGCCTTCATAATTTTACCGGACAGGGAGTGGGGTTTAGCAATCAGCCCCAGCATTTT. Protein sequence: CASLHNFTGQGVGFSNQPQHF.

The sample holds one count of this clone. The V call is TRBV28, the J call TRBJ1-2; TRBD1 agrees at 7 bases. From germline, CDR1 is MDHEN and CDR2 SYDVKM. The CDR3 totals 12 residues. The V and J ends lost 9 bases and 8 bases, in that order; junction bases with no gene match: 9. CDR3 in amino acids: CASMTGKGGYTF. The CDR3 nucleotides read TGTGCCAGTATGACAGGGAAAGGCGGCTACACCTTC.

Points on this clone: Different DNA sequences within this sample yield the same CDR3. The chain joins TRBV5-1 to TRBJ2-1; weak D call: TRBD2 (5 bases). V was pared by 2 bases and J by 2 bases, with 8 bases between. Germline V lookup: CDR1 SGHRS, CDR2 YFSETQ. The CDR3 has 14 amino acids. The CDR3 is CASSFSGAYNEQFF. CDR3 DNA sequence: TGCGCCAGCAGCTTTTCCGGGGCCTACAATGAGCAGTTCTTC.